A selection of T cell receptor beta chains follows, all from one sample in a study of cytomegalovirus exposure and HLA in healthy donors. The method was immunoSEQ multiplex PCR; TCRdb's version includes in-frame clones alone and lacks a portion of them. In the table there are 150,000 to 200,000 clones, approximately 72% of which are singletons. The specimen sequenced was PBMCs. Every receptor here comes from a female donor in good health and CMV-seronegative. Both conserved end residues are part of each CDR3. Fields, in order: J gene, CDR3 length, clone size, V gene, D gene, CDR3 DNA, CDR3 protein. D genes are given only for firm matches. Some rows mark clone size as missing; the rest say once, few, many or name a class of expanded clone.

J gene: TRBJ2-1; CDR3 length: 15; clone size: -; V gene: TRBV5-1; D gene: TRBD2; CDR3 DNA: TGCGCCAGCAGCGCCGGGACTAGCGGTTACAATGAGCAGTTCTTC; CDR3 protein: CASSAGTSGYNEQFF
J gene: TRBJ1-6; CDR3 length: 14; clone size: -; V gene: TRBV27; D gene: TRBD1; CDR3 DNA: TGTGCCAGCAGTTCATGGATAGGGGGCTCACCCCTCCACTTT; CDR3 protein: CASSSWIGGSPLHF
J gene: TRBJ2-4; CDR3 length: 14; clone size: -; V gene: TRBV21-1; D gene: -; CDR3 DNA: TGTGCCAGCAGCATTAGAGGGACAGCAAACATTCAGTACTTC; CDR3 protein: CASSIRGTANIQYF
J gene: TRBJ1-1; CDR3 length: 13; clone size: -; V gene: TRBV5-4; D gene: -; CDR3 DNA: TGTGCCAGCAGCTTAATTGATGAGACTGAAGCTTTCTTT; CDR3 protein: CASSLIDETEAFF
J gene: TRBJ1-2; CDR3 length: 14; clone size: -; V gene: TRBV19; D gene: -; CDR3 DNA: TGTGCCAGTAGTATGGGGGGAGGGGACTATGGCTACACCTTC; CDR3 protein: CASSMGGGDYGYTF
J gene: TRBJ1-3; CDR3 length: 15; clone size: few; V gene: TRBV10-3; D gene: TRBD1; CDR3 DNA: TGTGCCATCAGGGACAGGGACTACTCTGGAAACACCATATATTTT; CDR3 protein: CAIRDRDYSGNTIYF
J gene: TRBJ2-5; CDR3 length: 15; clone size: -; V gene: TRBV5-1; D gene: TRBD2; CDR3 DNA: TGCGCCAGCAGCTTACTAGCGGGCCTTCAAGAGACCCAGTACTTC; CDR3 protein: CASSLLAGLQETQYF
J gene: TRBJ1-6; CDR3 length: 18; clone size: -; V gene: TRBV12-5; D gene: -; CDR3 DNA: TGTGCTAGTGGTTTGGTACGAGATTCGAGCTCCTATAATTCACCCCTCCACTTT; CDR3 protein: CASGLVRDSSSYNSPLHF
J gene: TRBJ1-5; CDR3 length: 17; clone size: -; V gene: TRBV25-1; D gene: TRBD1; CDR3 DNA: TGTGCCAGCAGTGGGAGGACAGGGGGCTGGTGCAATCAGCCCCAGCATTTT; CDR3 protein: CASSGRTGGWCNQPQHF
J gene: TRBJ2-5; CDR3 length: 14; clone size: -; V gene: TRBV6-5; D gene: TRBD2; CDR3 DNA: TGTGTCAGCAGTCCCGGGACTAGCGGGAAGACCCAGTACTTC; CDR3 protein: CVSSPGTSGKTQYF
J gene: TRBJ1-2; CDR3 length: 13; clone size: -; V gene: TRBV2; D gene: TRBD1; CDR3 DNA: TGTGCCAGCAGCCCGACAGGGGCGCATGGCTACACCTTC; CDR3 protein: CASSPTGAHGYTF
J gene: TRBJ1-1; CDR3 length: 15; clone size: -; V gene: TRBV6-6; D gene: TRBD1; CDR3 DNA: TGTGCCAGCACGCGACAGGGAGGTTGGAACACTGAAGCTTTCTTT; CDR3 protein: CASTRQGGWNTEAFF
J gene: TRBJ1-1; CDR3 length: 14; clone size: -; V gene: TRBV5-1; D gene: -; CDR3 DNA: TGCGCCAGCAGCTTGCCGGGGATGAACACTGAAGCTTTCTTT; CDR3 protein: CASSLPGMNTEAFF
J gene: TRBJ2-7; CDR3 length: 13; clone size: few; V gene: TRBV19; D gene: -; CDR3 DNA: TGTGCCAGTAGGGCAGGTACCACCTACGAGCAGTACTTC; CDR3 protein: CASRAGTTYEQYF
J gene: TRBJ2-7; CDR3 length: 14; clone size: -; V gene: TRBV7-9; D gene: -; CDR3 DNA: TGTGCCAGCAGCTTAGGGACGGGGTCCTACGAGCAGTACTTC; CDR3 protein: CASSLGTGSYEQYF
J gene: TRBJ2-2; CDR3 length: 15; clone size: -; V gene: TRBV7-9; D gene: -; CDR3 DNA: TGTGCCAGCAGCGTTAACCCAGGGAACACCGGGGAGCTGTTTTTT; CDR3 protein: CASSVNPGNTGELFF
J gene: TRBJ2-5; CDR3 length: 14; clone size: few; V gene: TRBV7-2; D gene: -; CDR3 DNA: TGTGCCAGCAGCTTAGCAGGCCAGGCGAAGACCCAGTACTTC; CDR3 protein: CASSLAGQAKTQYF
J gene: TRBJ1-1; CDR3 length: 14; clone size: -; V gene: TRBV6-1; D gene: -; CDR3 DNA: TGTGCCAGCAGTGAACTGGGGCTGAACACTGAAGCTTTCTTT; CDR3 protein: CASSELGLNTEAFF
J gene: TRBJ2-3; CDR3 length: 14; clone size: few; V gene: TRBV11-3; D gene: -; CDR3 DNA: TGTGCCAGCAGCTTGGACAGAGACACAGATACGCAGTATTTT; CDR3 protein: CASSLDRDTDTQYF
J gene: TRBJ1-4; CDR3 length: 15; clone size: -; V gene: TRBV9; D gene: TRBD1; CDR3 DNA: TGTGCCAGCAGCGTAGGACAGGGACCTAATGAAAAACTGTTTTTT; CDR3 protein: CASSVGQGPNEKLFF
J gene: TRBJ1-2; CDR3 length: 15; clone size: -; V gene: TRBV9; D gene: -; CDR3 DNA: TGTGCCAGCAGCGTAGCCCTGACAGGAAGCTATGGCTACACCTTC; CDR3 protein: CASSVALTGSYGYTF
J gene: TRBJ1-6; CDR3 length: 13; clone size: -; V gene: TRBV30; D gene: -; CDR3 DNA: TGTGCCTGGAGTCTAAAGGGGAATTCACCCCTCCACTTT; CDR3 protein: CAWSLKGNSPLHF
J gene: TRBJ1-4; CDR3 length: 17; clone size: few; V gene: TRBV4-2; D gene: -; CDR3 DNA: TGTGCCAGCAGCCAAGATGGACGAAGGGGGTACGAAGAAAAACTGTTTTTT; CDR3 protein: CASSQDGRRGYEEKLFF
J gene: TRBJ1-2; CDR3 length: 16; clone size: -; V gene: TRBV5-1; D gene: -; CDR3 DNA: TGCGCCAGCAGCTTAACCACAGCAAAACTAGGCTATGGCTACACCTTC; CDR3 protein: CASSLTTAKLGYGYTF
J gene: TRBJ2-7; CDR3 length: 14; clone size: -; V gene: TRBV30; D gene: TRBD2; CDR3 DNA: TGTGCCTGGAGTGTGCGGGAGAGTGGCTACGAGCAGTACTTC; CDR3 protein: CAWSVRESGYEQYF
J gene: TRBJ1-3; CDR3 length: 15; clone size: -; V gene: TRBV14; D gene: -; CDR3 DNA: TGTGCCAGCAGCCAAGAACCCAGGGTTGGAAACACCATATATTTT; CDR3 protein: CASSQEPRVGNTIYF
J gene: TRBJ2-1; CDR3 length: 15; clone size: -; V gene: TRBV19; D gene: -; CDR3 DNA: TGTGCCAGTAGTATCAGGCGATCGTTCTACAATGAGCAGTTCTTC; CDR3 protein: CASSIRRSFYNEQFF
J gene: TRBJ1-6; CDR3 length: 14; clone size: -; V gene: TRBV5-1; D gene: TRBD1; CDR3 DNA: TGCGCCAGCAGCTTGGAGGGACAGATCTCACCCCTCCACTTT; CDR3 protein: CASSLEGQISPLHF
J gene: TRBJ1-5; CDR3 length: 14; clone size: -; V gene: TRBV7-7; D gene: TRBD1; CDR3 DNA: TGTGCCAGCAGCCCCGGCAGGGGGAATCAGCCCCAGCATTTT; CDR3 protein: CASSPGRGNQPQHF
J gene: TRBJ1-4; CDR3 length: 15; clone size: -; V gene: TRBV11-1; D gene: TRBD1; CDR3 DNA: TGTGCCAGCAGCGAAACCGGGACAGGGGGCGAAAAACTGTTTTTT; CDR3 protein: CASSETGTGGEKLFF
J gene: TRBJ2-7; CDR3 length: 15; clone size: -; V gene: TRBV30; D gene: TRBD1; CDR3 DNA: TGTGCCTGGAGTGTAGGGGGACAGGGGTCCTACGAGCAGTACTTC; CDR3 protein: CAWSVGGQGSYEQYF
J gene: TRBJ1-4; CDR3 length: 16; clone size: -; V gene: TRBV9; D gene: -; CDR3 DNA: TGTGCCAGCTCCCGGGACTTCGGAACCTACTCCGAAAAACTGTTTTTT; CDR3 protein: CASSRDFGTYSEKLFF
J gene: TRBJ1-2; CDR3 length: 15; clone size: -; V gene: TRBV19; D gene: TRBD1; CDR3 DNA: TGTGCCAGTAGTATAGCCAACAGGGGTCGGGGTGGCTACACCTTC; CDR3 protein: CASSIANRGRGGYTF
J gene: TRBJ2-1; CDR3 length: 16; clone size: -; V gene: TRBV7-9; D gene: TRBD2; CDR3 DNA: TGTGCCAGCAGCCACGAAGGGACTAGCGGGGTAAATGAGCAGTTCTTC; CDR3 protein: CASSHEGTSGVNEQFF
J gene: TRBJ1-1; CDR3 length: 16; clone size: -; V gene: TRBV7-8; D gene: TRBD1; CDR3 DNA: TGTGCCAGCAGCCACCTCCGGGACAGCAGGAACACTGAAGCTTTCTTT; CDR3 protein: CASSHLRDSRNTEAFF
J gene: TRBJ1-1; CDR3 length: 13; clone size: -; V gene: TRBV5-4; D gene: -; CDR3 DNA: TGTGCCAGCAGCTTCACAGCGAACACTGAAGCTTTCTTT; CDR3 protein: CASSFTANTEAFF
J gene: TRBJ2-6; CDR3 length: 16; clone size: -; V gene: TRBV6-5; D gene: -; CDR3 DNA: TGTGCCAGCAGCTACTCCGGGTCGACTGGGGCCAACGTCCTGACTTTC; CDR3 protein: CASSYSGSTGANVLTF